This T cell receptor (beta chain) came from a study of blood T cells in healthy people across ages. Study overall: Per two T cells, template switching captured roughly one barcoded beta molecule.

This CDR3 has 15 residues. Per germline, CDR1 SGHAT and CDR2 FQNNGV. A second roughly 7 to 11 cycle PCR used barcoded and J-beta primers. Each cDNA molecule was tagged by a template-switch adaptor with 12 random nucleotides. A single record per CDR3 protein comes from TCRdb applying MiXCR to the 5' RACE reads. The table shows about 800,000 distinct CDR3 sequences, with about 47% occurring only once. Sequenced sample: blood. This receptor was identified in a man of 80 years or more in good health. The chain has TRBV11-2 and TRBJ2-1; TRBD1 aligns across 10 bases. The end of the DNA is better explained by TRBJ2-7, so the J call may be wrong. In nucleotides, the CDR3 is TGTGCCAGCAGCTCACCCACGGACAGGGGGAGCGAGCAGTACTTC. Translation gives CASSSPTDRGSEQYF.